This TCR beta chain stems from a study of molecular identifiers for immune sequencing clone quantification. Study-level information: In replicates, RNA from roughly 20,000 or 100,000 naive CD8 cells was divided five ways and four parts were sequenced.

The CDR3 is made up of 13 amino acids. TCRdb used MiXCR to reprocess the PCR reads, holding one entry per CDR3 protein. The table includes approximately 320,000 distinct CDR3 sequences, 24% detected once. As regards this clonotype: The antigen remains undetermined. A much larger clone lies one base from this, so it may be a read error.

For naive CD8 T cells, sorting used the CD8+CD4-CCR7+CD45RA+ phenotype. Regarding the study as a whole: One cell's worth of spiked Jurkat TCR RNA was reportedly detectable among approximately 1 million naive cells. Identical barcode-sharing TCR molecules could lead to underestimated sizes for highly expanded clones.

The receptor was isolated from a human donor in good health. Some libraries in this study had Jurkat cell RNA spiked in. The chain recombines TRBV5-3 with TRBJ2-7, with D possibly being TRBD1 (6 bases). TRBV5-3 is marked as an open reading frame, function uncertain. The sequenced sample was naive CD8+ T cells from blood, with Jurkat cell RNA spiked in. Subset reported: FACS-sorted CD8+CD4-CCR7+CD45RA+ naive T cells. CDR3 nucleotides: TGTGCCAGCAGCTTCAGACAGGCCTACGAGCAGTACTTC. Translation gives CASSFRQAYEQYF.